Presented here are 17 T cell receptor beta chains from one specimen sequenced in a study of shared clonotypes between healthy human individuals (dated by TCRdb to 2020 to 2021). CD8 naive samples were CD45RO-negative cells positively selected for CCR7, giving a CD45RA+CCR7+ population that excluded TemRA cells. Libraries were built with the immunoSEQ multiplex PCR assay. TCRdb obtained this table from immuneACCESS and retained in-frame rearrangements with V and J assigned. These tables miss some clones; where compared with another copy, unresolved V genes account for less than half of the shortfall, and the remainder is unexplained. The sample table shows roughly 2 million clones, and about 95% are seen once. The ten largest account for approximately 1.2% of the sample. What was sequenced was naive CD8+ T cells sorted from blood. In light of the paper, this sample's cell subset or site label describes: CD45RA+CCR7+. The receptors stem from a man aged 18 to 30 in good health.

This clone has only a few counts. The CDR3 loop reads CASSRTSVAEQYF. CDR3 nucleotides: TGCGCCAGCAGTAGGACTAGCGTCGCCGAGCAGTACTTC. V and J are TRBV10-2 and TRBJ2-7; TRBD2 matches 9 bases. V lost 5 bases and J lost 6; bases outside the gene matches: 5. Germline V gives CDR1 WSHSY, CDR2 SAAADI. The CDR3 has 13 amino acids.

The chain combines TRBV19 with TRBJ2-1; 11 bases align to TRBD1. The CDR3 runs 16 residues. Unmatched junction bases numbered 6, after V lost 4 bases and J lost 4 bases. Germline values: CDR1 LNHDA, CDR2 SQIVND (reference sequence). The CDR3 DNA is TGTGCCAGTAGTAAATCCGGGACAGGGGGTTACAATGAGCAGTTCTTC. Protein sequence: CASSKSGTGGYNEQFF.

This chain uses TRBV30 with TRBJ2-1; TRBD1 aligns across 8 bases. V shed 0 bases, J shed 7 bases, and the junction held 8 bases outside the gene matches. Germline CDR1 and CDR2: GTSNPN and SVGIG (reference sequence). The CDR3 runs to 15 residues. CDR3 protein: CAWSVWQGAENEQFF. CDR3 coding DNA: TGTGCCTGGAGTGTGTGGCAGGGGGCAGAAAATGAGCAGTTCTTC.

The chain combines TRBV15 with TRBJ1-5, with D perhaps TRBD1 (5 bases). CDR3 size: 16 residues. The V gene's germline CDR1 is LNHNV and CDR2 YYDKDF (reference sequence). V was shortened by 5 bases and J by 1 base, with 15 bases between the two germline ends. For the CDR3, the DNA is TGTGCCACCAGCCTCTCATATGGGGGGAGCAATCAGCCCCAGCATTTT. It translates to CATSLSYGGSNQPQHF.

The chain joins TRBV19 to TRBJ2-7; 10 bases line up with TRBD2. The CDR3 extends over 15 amino acids. Trimming removed 0 bases from V and 5 bases from J; junction bases left unmatched: 4. Looked up from germline, CDR1 is LNHDA and CDR2 is SQIVND (reference sequence). CDR3 nucleotide sequence: TGTGCCAGTAGTATAGAAGCGGGGGGGAGCAACGAGCAGTACTTC. The encoded protein is CASSIEAGGSNEQYF.

A single count supports this clone. J is TRBJ2-5 and V is TRBV7-9; a weak D match, TRBD2 (6 bases). Germline V gene data show CDR1 as SEHNR and CDR2 as FQNEAQ (reference sequence). The CDR3 consists of 15 residues. Trimming took 5 bases from V and 1 from J, leaving 14 bases between them. CDR3 protein: CASSRELAPQETQYF. The CDR3 nucleotides read TGTGCCAGCAGCCGGGAACTAGCTCCCCAAGAGACCCAGTACTTC.

Comment on this clone: The same CDR3 arises from other DNA sequences in this sample as well. This chain joins TRBV11-2 and TRBJ2-1; TRBD2 matches at 8 bases. Germline lookup yields CDR1 SGHAT and CDR2 FQNNGV. Trimming cost V 1 base and J 9 bases; bases outside gene matches: 5. CDR3 size: 14 residues. Written as DNA, the CDR3 is TGTGCCAGCAGCTTAGCGGGAGGGCCAGGTGAGCAGTTCTTC. Protein sequence: CASSLAGGPGEQFF.

The V gene is TRBV5-1, the J gene TRBJ1-2; tentatively, D is TRBD1 (5 bases). V lost 6 bases and J lost 4, with 13 bases in between. This CDR3 has 13 amino acids. Per the germline V gene, CDR1 is SGHRS and CDR2 is YFSETQ. The CDR3 protein is CASTGAQGYGYTF. The CDR3 DNA follows: TGCGCCAGCACCGGTGCGCAGGGCTATGGCTACACCTTC.

This clone was picked up one time. Different DNA sequences within this sample yield the same CDR3. V and J are TRBV7-2 and TRBJ2-7, with D perhaps matching TRBD1 (5 bases). Per the germline V gene, CDR1 is SGHTA and CDR2 is FQGNSA. The ends were cut back, 1 base at V and 2 bases at J, with 9 bases in the middle. The CDR3 loop spans 14 amino acids. CDR3 sequence reads: CASSLGGATYEQYF. CDR3 coding DNA: TGTGCCAGCAGCTTAGGGGGCGCTACCTACGAGCAGTACTTC.

V usage is TRBV29-1 and J usage is TRBJ2-7; D remains ambiguous. V lost 8 bases to trimming and J lost 5 bases, with 22 bases between them. Germline loops: CDR1 SQVTM, CDR2 ANQGSEA. The CDR3 is made up of 14 amino acids. CDR3 protein: CSCTAGPHEDEQYF. In DNA form, the CDR3 reads TGCAGCTGCACTGCCGGTCCCCATGAAGACGAGCAGTACTTC.

The table lists this clone with a count of one. Within the sample, other DNA sequences also encode this same CDR3. This chain uses TRBV9 with TRBJ2-7; D perhaps matches TRBD2 (6 bases). V was pared by 3 bases and J by 2 bases, with 9 bases between. CDR1 is SGDLS, CDR2 YYNGEE, per germline. The CDR3 runs to 13 residues. CDR3 in amino acids: CASSGGGPYEQYF. As DNA, the CDR3 is TGTGCCAGCAGCGGGGGAGGCCCCTACGAGCAGTACTTC. Together with reference TRBV9 and TRBJ2-7, the CDR3 gives the full variable domain: DSGVTQTPKHLITATGQRVTLRCSPRSGDLSVYWYQQSLDQGLQFLIQYYNGEERAKGNILERFSAQQFPDLHSELNLSSLELGDSALYFCASSGGGPYEQYFGPGTRLTVT.

Turning to this clone: Other DNA sequences in the same sample also yield this CDR3. This rearrangement joins TRBV20-1 to TRBJ2-3; D unclear. V lost 4 bases and J 3 bases, leaving 5 bases between the germline ends. Germline CDR1 is DFQATT and CDR2 is SNEGSKA (reference sequence). The CDR3 is 11 amino acids. Here the CDR3 DNA reads TGCAGTGCTACTTATACAGATACGCAGTATTTT. As protein: CSATYTDTQYF.

The chain has TRBV6-5 and TRBJ2-5; no firm D call. V was cut by 0 bases and J by 5 bases, with 13 bases left in between. CDR3 length equals 15 residues. The germline V gene has CDR1 MNHEY and CDR2 SVGAGI. The CDR3 sequence is CASSYSTGPGETQYF. DNA for the CDR3: TGTGCCAGCAGTTACTCGACCGGGCCCGGGGAGACCCAGTACTTC.

The chain couples TRBV9 to TRBJ1-1; no clear D gene. The CDR3 is 14 residues long. The germline gives CDR1 SGDLS, CDR2 YYNGEE. V was pared by 0 bases and J by 4 bases, with 10 bases between. The CDR3 DNA follows: TGTGCCAGCAGCGTAGTACCAGAAGTCACTGAAGCTTTCTTT. Protein sequence: CASSVVPEVTEAFF.

This clone appeared a single time. The chain is built from TRBV6-5 and TRBJ2-1; TRBD2 aligns across 8 bases. This CDR3 is built from 16 residues. V lost 0 bases, J lost 7 bases, and 8 bases stayed unmatched. CDR1 and CDR2 from the germline V gene are MNHEY and SVGAGI. CDR3 residues: CASSYSSGEVGNEQFF. CDR3 nucleotide sequence: TGTGCCAGCAGTTACTCTAGCGGGGAAGTCGGAAATGAGCAGTTCTTC.

This clone was detected once. This rearrangement joins TRBV7-6 to TRBJ2-3; D is ambiguous. Germline V gene data show CDR1 as SGHVS and CDR2 as FNYEAQ. Trimming left V 6 bases short and J 4 bases short, with 11 bases between. The CDR3 runs to 13 residues. This chain's CDR3 is CASRTFISDTQYF. The CDR3 DNA follows: TGTGCCAGCAGAACATTTATCTCAGATACGCAGTATTTT.

CDR3 loop: CASSKVRRGRRDTGELFF. CDR3 DNA sequence: TGTGCCAGCAGCAAAGTTCGTAGAGGCCGAAGGGACACCGGGGAGCTGTTTTTT. The chain links TRBV21-1 to TRBJ2-2. TRBV21-1 is assigned pseudogene status. The CDR3 covers 18 residues.